The clone carrying this T cell receptor (beta chain) was counted a single time. The data are from a study of T cell responses to AZD1222 COVID-19 vaccine. The repertoire was sequenced with immunoSEQ multiplex PCR; TCRdb's copy has only in-frame clones and lacks some. The sample lists 110,000 to 150,000 clones, 80% to 90% occurring once. The source is an adult in good health. The sequencing here drew on peripheral blood, taken on day 0 of AZD1222 vaccination.

The CDR3 coding sequence is TGTGCCAGCTCACCCGACAGACAGGGGGCTTATGGCTACACCTTC. This sequence encodes CASSPDRQGAYGYTF. The chain combines TRBV18 with TRBJ1-2; 10 nucleotides agree with TRBD1. V dropped 3 bases and J dropped 5; count of bases not matched to a gene: 6. The CDR3 has 15 amino acids. Germline CDR1 reads KGHSH; CDR2 reads LQKENI.